This TCR beta chain was sequenced during a study of identical twins. Points from the study as a whole: Analyses based on zero insertions could be partly confounded by invariant MAIT and iNKT cells.

Trimming cost V 0 bases and J 8 bases, with 11 bases left between them. The CDR3 loop spans 13 amino acids. The V gene's germline CDR1 is SQVTM and CDR2 ANQGSEA. TCRdb ran MiXCR on the 5' RACE reads and lists one entry per CDR3 protein. The sample includes approximately 350,000 distinct CDR3 sequences, 9% to 15% of them seen just once. Comment on this clonotype: Antigen unknown.

These data were also reused for a study on yellow fever vaccine responses in identical twins.

The chain recombines TRBV29-1 with TRBJ2-1; D is perhaps TRBD2 (5 bases). This TCR derives from a woman between 18 and 29 years old in good health. The sample consisted of CD8+ T cells sorted from blood. CDR3 nucleotide sequence: TGCAGCGTTGAAGATCGGGATAAGTATGAGCAGTTCTTC. Amino acid sequence: CSVEDRDKYEQFF.